This record covers a single TCR beta chain. What it binds is unknown. This record belongs to a study of T cells expressing NK-cell markers. Study-level background: In sorted CD3+CD56+NKG2C+, CD3+CD56+NKG2C- and CD3+CD56-NKG2C+ T cells, TCR beta repertoires were obtained. The sequencing cohort of eight donors included seven HCMV-seropositive individuals and one seronegative individual. Broader study findings: Four donors showed these clonotypes also leading the CD3+CD56-NKG2C+ fraction.

This CDR3 has 16 amino acids. Germline CDR1 reads SGHRS; CDR2 reads YFSETQ. Following a re-call of the 5' RACE reads, TCRdb has one entry per CDR3 protein and lacks DNA. This listing includes some 500,000 distinct CDR3 sequences. Sequences were obtained from blood T cells: a sorted CD56 or NKG2C T cell subset, CD4+ or CD8+ T cells, or bulk PBMC T cells (not recorded which). The chain uses TRBV5-1 and TRBJ2-5; TCRdb indicates TRBD1, and absent DNA this call remains unverified. The source is a woman aged 45-60 years in good health. CDR3 sequence: CASSRLTGIMGETQYF.